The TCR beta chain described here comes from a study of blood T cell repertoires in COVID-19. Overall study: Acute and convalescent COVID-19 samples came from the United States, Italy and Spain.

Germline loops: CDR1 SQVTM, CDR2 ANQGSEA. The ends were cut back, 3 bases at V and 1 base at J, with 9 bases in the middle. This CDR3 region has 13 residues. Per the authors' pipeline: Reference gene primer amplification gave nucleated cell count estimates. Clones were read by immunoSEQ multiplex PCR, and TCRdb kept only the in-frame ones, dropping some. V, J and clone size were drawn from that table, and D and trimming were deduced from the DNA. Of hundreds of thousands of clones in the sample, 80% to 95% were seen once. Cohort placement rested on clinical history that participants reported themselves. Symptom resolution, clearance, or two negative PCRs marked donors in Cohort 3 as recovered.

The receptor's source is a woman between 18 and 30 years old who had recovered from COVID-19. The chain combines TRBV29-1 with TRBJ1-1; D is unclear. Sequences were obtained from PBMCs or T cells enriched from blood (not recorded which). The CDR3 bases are TGCAGCGTTGACCGAACAGAGAACACTGAAGCTTTCTTT. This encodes CSVDRTENTEAFF.